Each of the 9 T cell receptor beta chains below was sequenced from the same sample in a study of tissue T cells after allogeneic stem cell transplantation. Sequenced by immunoSEQ multiplex PCR; TCRdb stores in-frame clones only, minus some. The sample records some 22,000 clones, roughly two thirds being singletons. The source material was spleen. The receptors come from a female BALB/c mouse in good health. MHC haplotype of the mouse line: H2-d.

This clone was recorded only once. The gene names given are mouse names. The read ends 1 residue before the CDR3 terminus; that terminus is restored from the germline J gene. The chain couples TRBV2 to TRBJ2-3; D unclear. V was pared by 4 bases and J by 0 bases, with 8 bases between. CDR1 is LGHNA, CDR2 YSYQKL, per germline. The length of the CDR3 is 14 residues. The CDR3 bases that were read are TGTGCCAGCAGCCTTGGTGCTAGTGCAGAAACGCTGTAT. Protein: CASSLGASAETLY. From start to end, the CDR3 is CASSLGASAETLYF.

Concerning this clone itself: Mouse gene names and germline throughout. The CDR3 goes on 1 residue after the read ends, and that part is filled in from the germline J gene. The V and J genes are TRBV13-2 and TRBJ2-5, with TRBD2 matching over 10 bases. Germline V gene data show CDR1 as NNHNN and CDR2 as SYGAGS (reference sequence). The CDR3 loop spans 15 amino acids. The trim removed 0 bases at V and 2 bases at J, leaving 0 bases unmatched. CDR3 amino acids: CASGDGDWGQDTQYF. Incomplete CDR3 DNA: TGTGCCAGCGGTGATGGGGACTGGGGCCAAGACACCCAGTAC.

In regard to this clone: Each gene name is a mouse one. The read halts 1 residue ahead of the CDR3 end, with the missing end drawn from the germline J gene. V and J are TRBV5 and TRBJ2-1; D is uncertain. The CDR3 runs 13 residues. Germline CDR1 LGHNA, CDR2 YNLKQL (reference sequence). Trimming removed 5 bases at V and 0 bases at J, with 5 bases between. Incomplete CDR3 DNA: TGTGCCAGCAGCGGCAATAACTATGCTGAGCAGTTC. It is translated as CASSGNNYAEQF. The CDR3 in full is CASSGNNYAEQFF.

As concerns this clone: Gene names follow the mouse nomenclature. The read ends 1 residue before the CDR3 terminus; that terminus is restored from the germline J gene. The gene calls are TRBV13-1 and TRBJ2-5; possibly TRBD2 for D (6 bases). Germline V CDR1 and CDR2: NSHNY, SYGAGN. This CDR3 is 15 amino acids long. V lost 2 bases, J lost 0 bases, and 10 bases lay in between. The CDR3 DNA, read in part, is TGTGCCAGCAGTGAGTTGGGGGTTAACCAAGACACCCAGTAC. Translated: CASSELGVNQDTQY. The whole CDR3 is CASSELGVNQDTQYF.

This clone was observed a handful of times. Gene names and germline refer to mouse. The read ends 1 residue before the CDR3 terminus; that terminus is restored from the germline J gene. The J gene is TRBJ2-2, the V gene TRBV30; tentatively, D is TRBD1 (5 bases). Per germline, CDR1 SQVVS and CDR2 ANEGSEA. There are 13 residues in the CDR3. The ends were cut back, 3 bases at V and 3 bases at J, with 8 bases in the middle. The CDR3 region is CSSRGGDTGQLYF. The CDR3 DNA, read in part, is TGTAGTTCTAGGGGAGGGGACACCGGGCAGCTCTAC.

This clone was recorded a few times. Germline and genes: mouse. The read ends 1 residue shy of where the CDR3 ends; the end is completed using the germline J gene. V and J are TRBV5 and TRBJ2-7; 11 positions match TRBD1. J gave up 6 bases and V 7 bases, and 5 bases lay outside the gene matches. This CDR3 spans 13 amino acids. Germline assignment: CDR1 LGHNA and CDR2 YNLKQL (reference sequence). CDR3 region: CASTGTGGGEQYF. CDR3 bases read: TGTGCCAGCACCGGGACAGGGGGTGGTGAACAGTAC.

On this clone: Here the gene names and germline are mouse. With the read ending 1 residue before the CDR3 end, the germline J gene is used to fill in that end. J is TRBJ1-6 and V is TRBV1; a possible D gene is TRBD1 (5 bases). Being an ORF, TRBJ1-6 has a function that is uncertain. Trimming cost V 4 bases and J 10 bases, with 11 bases left between them. CDR3 length equals 13 residues. Germline assignment: CDR1 NSQYPW and CDR2 LRSPGD (reference sequence). Incomplete CDR3 DNA: TGCACCTGCAGTGTATCACAGGAATCGCCCCTCTAC. Amino acid sequence: CTCSVSQESPLY. The full CDR3 reads CTCSVSQESPLYF.

Concerning this clone itself: Gene names and germline refer to mouse. The read ends 1 residue before the CDR3 terminus; that terminus is restored from the germline J gene. V is TRBV13-2 and J is TRBJ2-7, with 10 bases that match TRBD2. The V gene end was trimmed by 0 bases and the J gene end by 5 bases; junction bases not matched to a gene: 2. There are 14 residues in the CDR3. Germline CDR1 NNHNN, CDR2 SYGAGS (reference sequence). The sequenced part of the CDR3 DNA is TGTGCCAGCGGTGATGAACTGGGGGGGGATGAACAGTAC. It is translated as CASGDELGGDEQY. The CDR3 reads in full as CASGDELGGDEQYF.

A note on this clone: Gene labels here are mouse ones. Read sequence stops 1 residue before the CDR3 end, and the germline J gene provides the missing end. This rearrangement joins TRBV19 to TRBJ2-4; a weak D match, TRBD1 (7 bases). Germline CDR1 is FNHDT and CDR2 is SITEND (reference sequence). V lost 6 bases and J lost 0, with 14 bases in between. The CDR3 is made up of 15 amino acids. This CDR3 is CASTQQGTSQNTLYF. The CDR3 bases that were read are TGTGCCAGCACCCAACAGGGGACTAGTCAAAACACCTTGTAC.